The TCR beta chain described here comes from a study of shared clonotypes between healthy human individuals. Study-level information: Serving as donors were a couple of women and three men, whose ages spanned 18 to 49.

General study findings and limits: Generation of non-shared clonotypes was less probable than generation of clonotypes shared by all four donors. Represented diversity (both genetic and exposure-history) was limited by the small number of donors.

Remarks on this clone: Its target is not known.

The sorted-subset replicate PCRs were given 200 ng DNA, which is approximately 30,000 T cell genomes. Assay: immunoSEQ multiplex PCR; the TCRdb copy retains only in-frame clones and omits some. The repertoire consists of more than 1.2 million clones, with approximately 98.5% occurring once and the leading ten covering under 0.45%. The CDR3 runs 17 residues. From germline, CDR1 is MDHEN and CDR2 SYDVKM. V gave up 5 bases and J gave up 7 bases; unmatched junction bases: 15. This TCR came from a man aged 25 to 45 in good health. The rearrangement uses TRBV28 and TRBJ2-7; TRBD1 agrees at 12 bases. The sequencing input was naive CD4+ T cells sorted from blood. Noted subset: CD45RA+ positively selected. This chain's CDR3 is CASSAAGTGGAFYEQYF. The CDR3 DNA follows: TGTGCCAGCAGTGCCGCCGGGACAGGGGGCGCATTTTATGAGCAGTACTTC.